The rows below give T cell receptor beta chains drawn from one sample of a study of blood T cell repertoires in COVID-19. TCRdb keeps only in-frame clones here, not all; method: immunoSEQ multiplex PCR. The table has approximately 440,000 clones, approximately 86% seen once. The sequenced sample consisted of PBMCs or T cells enriched from blood (not recorded which). The source is a woman younger than 35 who had recovered from COVID-19. Each CDR3 is given without its conserved first and last residue. Not all rows give a size; the values are once, few, many and, for expanded clones, a class.

clone size	J gene	V gene	CDR3 protein
once	TRBJ2-3	TRBV7-7	ASATSGTGRSDTQY
.	TRBJ2-5	TRBV6-5	ASQGDQETQY
once	TRBJ2-6	TRBV7-3	ASSLTRASGANVLT
.	TRBJ2-2	TRBV6-5	ASSLWTGGNTGELF
few	TRBJ2-1	TRBV7-2	ASSLTSGSSGGYNEQF
once	TRBJ1-1	TRBV5-6	ASSSAWAGSEAF
.	TRBJ2-5	TRBV9	ASSVGDRGSGETQY
.	TRBJ1-2	TRBV6-5	ASSRDREGGYGYT
.	TRBJ1-4	TRBV4-2	ASSQTGGQGRNEKLF
.	TRBJ1-2	TRBV7-2	ASSRTTGSGDGYT
.	TRBJ2-3	TRBV11-2	ASREGGTQY
few	TRBJ1-1	TRBV6-5	ASRRDTEAF
.	TRBJ1-3	TRBV7-8	ASSSALGNTIY
.	TRBJ2-7	TRBV5-1	ASSFGDEQY
.	TRBJ1-4	TRBV3-1/TRBV3-2	ASSQEAGQAEKLF
.	TRBJ1-1	TRBV28	ASTLGANTEAF
.	TRBJ2-5	TRBV20-1	SASGAGWKQETQY
.	TRBJ2-5	TRBV6-5	ASNLQGSQETQY
few	TRBJ2-7	TRBV28	ASSFPERTGAYEQY
.	TRBJ1-4	TRBV11-2	ASSSLRGQGELF
.	TRBJ1-5	TRBV19	ASSRGRNGNQPQH
.	TRBJ2-7	TRBV4-2	ASSLRASYEQY
.	TRBJ2-1	TRBV27	ASSPQRGWHNEQF
.	TRBJ2-2	TRBV5-1	ASSWDILNGPAGELF
few	TRBJ2-5	TRBV5-6	ASSPDLTQETQY
.	TRBJ1-1	TRBV24-1	ATSDPRTGRDEAF
.	TRBJ2-2	TRBV5-1	ASSLEQGPGELF
few	TRBJ1-1	TRBV11-2	ASSLGGGRGLAEAF
.	TRBJ2-3	TRBV5-4	ASSLAGARGDTQY
.	TRBJ2-2	TRBV30	AWREGTGELF
.	TRBJ1-6	TRBV7-9	ASSPAERESSPLH
.	TRBJ1-5	TRBV30	AWSLQGVWLEAQH
once	TRBJ2-7	TRBV5-1	ASSLFGEQY
.	TRBJ2-3	TRBV5-1	ASSSYSGDTQY
.	TRBJ1-5	TRBV24-1	APLSGNQPQH
.	TRBJ2-2	TRBV15	ATSRDRGGTGELF